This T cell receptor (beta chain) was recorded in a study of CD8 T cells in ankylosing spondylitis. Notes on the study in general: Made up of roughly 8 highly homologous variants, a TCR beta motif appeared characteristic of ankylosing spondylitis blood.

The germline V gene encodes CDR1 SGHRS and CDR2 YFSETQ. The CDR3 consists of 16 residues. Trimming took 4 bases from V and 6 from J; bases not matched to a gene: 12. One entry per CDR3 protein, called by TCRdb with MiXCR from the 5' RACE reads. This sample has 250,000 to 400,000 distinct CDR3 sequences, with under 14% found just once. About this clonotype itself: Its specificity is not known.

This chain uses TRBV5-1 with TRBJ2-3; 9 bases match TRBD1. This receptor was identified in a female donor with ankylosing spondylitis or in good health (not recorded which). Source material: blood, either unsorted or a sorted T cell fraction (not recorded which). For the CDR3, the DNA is TGCGCCAGCAGCCCCTTAGGACAGGGGCATGGGGATACGCAGTATTTT. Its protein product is CASSPLGQGHGDTQYF.